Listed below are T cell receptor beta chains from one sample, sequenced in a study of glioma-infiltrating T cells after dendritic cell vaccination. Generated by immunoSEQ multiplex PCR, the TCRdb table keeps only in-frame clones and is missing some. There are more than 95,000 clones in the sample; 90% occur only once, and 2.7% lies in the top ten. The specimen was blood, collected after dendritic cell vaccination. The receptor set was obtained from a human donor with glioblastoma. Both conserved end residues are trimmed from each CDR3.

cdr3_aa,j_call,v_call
AWTRRAGYSYEQY,TRBJ2-7,TRBV30
ASSSRDRGYSNQPQH,TRBJ1-5,TRBV7-6
ASSMGQAYEQY,TRBJ2-7,TRBV27
ASSLAGLDEKLF,TRBJ1-4,TRBV5-1
ASMGGGRWNTQY,TRBJ2-3,TRBV28
ASSVDRGDQPQH,TRBJ1-5,TRBV5-1
ASSLAPGRITEAF,TRBJ1-1,TRBV7-9
ASSLNRSGANVLT,TRBJ2-6,TRBV6-6
ASSLGQSNSPLH,TRBJ1-6,TRBV27
ASSEMTGLYEQY,TRBJ2-7,TRBV2
ASSAGPTGELF,TRBJ2-2,TRBV9
ASSHSGPRETQY,TRBJ2-5,TRBV11-3
ASSKGDRTIGYT,TRBJ1-2,TRBV21-1
ASSLSPGSGVNEQF,TRBJ2-1,TRBV7-3
ASSEAGTSVHNEQF,TRBJ2-1,TRBV10-1
ASRRSGTKNTEAF,TRBJ1-1,TRBV5-6
ASTLSAGTDYGYT,TRBJ1-2,TRBV19
AISLVRDSEST,TRBJ1-2,TRBV10-3
ASSPSGQTSNQPQH,TRBJ1-5,TRBV18
ARDQGHEQY,TRBJ2-7,TRBV30
ASTPGGSGSNEQF,TRBJ2-1,TRBV6-5
AISAGQGAGDSNQPQH,TRBJ1-5,TRBV10-3
ASGTGAQPQH,TRBJ1-5,TRBV6-1
ASSEPTGGLAEKLF,TRBJ1-4,TRBV6-1
ASSESGSGTHNEQF,TRBJ2-1,TRBV10-1
ASSNLRDSEAF,TRBJ1-1,TRBV6-1
ASSQQGPNEKLF,TRBJ1-4,TRBV7-2
ASSLIGGGAPSRRNEQF,TRBJ2-1,TRBV7-9
ASSEQVLGGNTIY,TRBJ1-3,TRBV6-1
ASRIDSPSGGIGTQY,TRBJ2-3,TRBV19
AGQTSRSEKQY,TRBJ2-3,TRBV2
ASSTKQGPGELF,TRBJ2-2,TRBV7-2
ASRPDSAQTPYEQY,TRBJ2-7,TRBV10-1
AIRLAGEETQY,TRBJ2-5,TRBV10-3
ASSSLAGGTYNEQF,TRBJ2-1,TRBV6-6
ASVNGRARDTQY,TRBJ2-3,TRBV2
ASSLTATGDTGELF,TRBJ2-2,TRBV5-1
ASSQGTGVDNEQF,TRBJ2-1,TRBV7-8
ASSLGAGGRETQY,TRBJ2-5,TRBV5-1
ASGDPAPSLHEQY,TRBJ2-7,TRBV10-2
ASSPGGNNQPQH,TRBJ1-5,TRBV7-9